Shown below are 19 T cell receptor beta chains from a single sample sequenced in a study of PD-1 blockade in classical Hodgkin lymphoma (dated by TCRdb to about 2020). Library creation used the immunoSEQ multiplex PCR assay. The table was pulled from immuneACCESS by TCRdb, which kept in-frame rearrangements only. Such tables lose some clones; where checked, under half of the loss comes from unresolved V genes, and the rest has no known cause. Across this sample there are roughly 10,000 clones, with about 79% seen only once. The ten largest clones take up roughly 3.9% of the sample. This sample's time point label indicates: cycle 1 day 1 (C1D1), immediately before nivolumab initiation. All trial patients had relapsed after autologous stem cell transplantation, with cohorts A, B and C differing in prior brentuximab vedotin exposure. Magnetic negative selection with a Miltenyi CD4+ T cell isolation kit was used to purify CD4+ T cells from thawed PBMCs.

The material sequenced was CD4+ T cells from blood, taken at baseline. The receptors here all came from a human donor with classical Hodgkin lymphoma.

This chain joins TRBV10-3 and TRBJ2-1, with D unclear. V lost 0 bases and J lost 5, with 14 bases in between. The CDR3 loop spans 16 amino acids. CDR1 and CDR2 (germline): ENHRY, SYGVKD. CDR3 nucleotides: TGTGCCATCAGTGAGTCCCCAACCTACCTCAACAATGAGCAGTTCTTC. The encoded protein is CAISESPTYLNNEQFF.

The chain joins TRBV2 to TRBJ2-3, with 13 bases that match TRBD2. The CDR3 has 19 amino acids. Germline trimming cut 2 bases from V and 1 base from J; bases unmatched to any gene: 9. The germline CDR1 and CDR2 sequences are SNHLY and FYNNEI. This CDR3 is CASSELTLAGGLGTDTQYF. As DNA, the CDR3 is TGTGCCAGCAGTGAATTAACACTAGCGGGAGGGCTTGGCACAGATACGCAGTATTTT.

The J gene is TRBJ2-1, the V gene TRBV7-9; 7 bases are a match to TRBD2. The V and J ends lost 5 bases and 7 bases, in that order; junction bases with no gene match: 17. The CDR3 is made up of 17 amino acids. CDR1 and CDR2 (germline): SEHNR, FQNEAQ (reference sequence). Here the CDR3 DNA reads TGTGCCAGCAGCGACTCCAGTTTTCGGGCGGGGGTTAATGAGCAGTTCTTC. Its translation: CASSDSSFRAGVNEQFF.

The chain carries TRBV28 and TRBJ2-7; D is unresolved. The CDR3 spans 13 residues. V was shortened by 10 bases and J by 6 bases, with 19 bases between the two germline ends. The germline V gene has CDR1 MDHEN and CDR2 SYDVKM. The CDR3 nucleotides read TGTGCCACCGCGACCGCTACGATCGCCGAGCAGTACTTC. Amino acid sequence: CATATATIAEQYF. Supplemented by reference TRBV28 and TRBJ2-7, the full variable domain reads DVKVTQSSRYLVKRTGEKVFLECVQDMDHENMFWYRQDPGLGLRLIYFSYDVKMKEKGDIPEGYSVSREKKERFSLILESASTNQTSMYLCATATATIAEQYFGPGTRLTVT.

This clone was recorded only once. Here the CDR3 reads CASNPGLSNTGELFF. Here the CDR3 DNA reads TGTGCCAGCAACCCGGGGCTTTCGAACACCGGGGAGCTGTTTTTT. The chain joins TRBV6-1 to TRBJ2-2; TRBD1 or TRBD2 may be the D gene (5 bases each). Looked up from germline, CDR1 is MNHNS and CDR2 is SASEGT. CDR3 length equals 15 residues. V was trimmed by 7 bases and J by 0 bases, leaving 12 bases between them.

This clone was recorded a few times. The rearrangement uses TRBV28 and TRBJ1-5; the D is unclear. This CDR3 comprises 16 residues. Deletions cut 6 bases from V and 3 bases from J, with 18 bases between. Per germline, CDR1 MDHEN and CDR2 SYDVKM. The CDR3 loop is CASSHGILSVNQPQHF. The CDR3 region has the DNA TGTGCCAGCAGCCACGGCATATTGAGTGTCAATCAGCCCCAGCATTTT.

V and J are TRBV6-5 and TRBJ2-7; D is unresolved. Germline V gives CDR1 MNHEY, CDR2 SVGAGI. V was cut by 2 bases and J by 2 bases, with 1 base left in between. This CDR3 is 11 amino acids long. In nucleotides, the CDR3 is TGTGCCAGCAGTTACGCCTACGAGCAGTACTTC. Amino acids: CASSYAYEQYF.

This clone was seen just once. V usage is TRBV19 and J usage is TRBJ2-7; 7 bases line up with TRBD1. Per the germline V gene, CDR1 is LNHDA and CDR2 is SQIVND (reference sequence). The length of the CDR3 is 13 residues. V was clipped by 8 bases and J by 4 bases; unmatched bases: 8. The CDR3 sequence: CASGRQGEYEQYF. DNA for the CDR3: TGTGCCAGTGGCCGACAGGGAGAGTACGAGCAGTACTTC.

This clone has more than one count but fewer than ten. The chain recombines TRBV21-1 with TRBJ2-7; TRBD2, the table's D call, lacks a check against the DNA. TRBV21-1 represents a pseudogene. This CDR3 contains 12 residues. CDR3 coding DNA: TGTGCCAGCAGCAGGGGACTAGCGGAGCAGTACTTC. Residues: CASSRGLAEQYF.

Here the CDR3 DNA reads TGTGCCAGTAGCCCGAGGACAGGGGGCTCTTACGAGCAGTACTTC. It is translated as CASSPRTGGSYEQYF. The chain couples TRBV19 to TRBJ2-7; the match to TRBD1 covers 11 bases. CDR1 and CDR2 (germline): LNHDA, SQIVND (reference sequence). After removal of 6 bases from V and 4 bases from J, the junction contained 8 bases not matched to a gene. The CDR3 consists of 15 residues.

This clone was found a few times. The chain employs TRBV7-9 and TRBJ1-1; D not resolved. The CDR3 is 13 amino acids. The germline V gene encodes CDR1 SEHNR and CDR2 FQNEAQ (reference sequence). V was clipped by 3 bases and J by 1 base, with 6 bases between them. The CDR3 spells CASSLSENTEAFF. CDR3 in DNA: TGTGCCAGCAGCTTGTCTGAGAACACTGAAGCTTTCTTT.

The V call is TRBV13, the J call TRBJ1-3; no clear D gene. The V end lost 2 bases, the J end lost 1 base, and 12 bases lay between the germline ends. Germline V lookup: CDR1 PRHDT, CDR2 FYEKMQ (reference sequence). CDR3 size: 16 residues. The CDR3 sequence is CASSLQTVGSGNTIYF. For the CDR3, the DNA is TGTGCCAGCAGCTTACAAACAGTGGGGTCTGGAAACACCATATATTTT.

The V and J genes are TRBV7-9 and TRBJ2-7; D may be TRBD1 (6 bases). Trimming took off 5 bases at V and 6 bases at J, with 11 bases between the two ends. There are 12 residues in the CDR3. Per the germline V gene, CDR1 is SEHNR and CDR2 is FQNEAQ (reference sequence). The CDR3 loop is CASSPQGGEQYF. The DNA for the CDR3 is TGTGCCAGCAGCCCACAGGGTGGCGAGCAGTACTTC.

The rearrangement joins TRBV4-2 to TRBJ1-5, with unresolved D. Germline V gives CDR1 LGHNA, CDR2 YNFKEQ. The CDR3 spans 14 residues. V was trimmed by 0 bases and J by 5 bases, leaving 8 bases between them. Here the CDR3 reads CASSQEGRDQPQHF. The CDR3 DNA reads TGTGCCAGCAGCCAAGAAGGCCGGGATCAGCCCCAGCATTTT.

This clone was observed a handful of times. The V gene is TRBV5-6, the J gene TRBJ2-7, with D possibly TRBD2 on 6 matching bases. CDR3 length: 13 residues. Germline CDR1 is SGHDT and CDR2 is YYEEEE. V lost 0 bases, J lost 7 bases, and 11 bases lay in between. In DNA, the CDR3 is TGTGCCAGCAGCTTGGGGGGACTCGAAGAGCAGTACTTC. This encodes CASSLGGLEEQYF.

The V gene is TRBV9, the J gene TRBJ1-1, with unresolved D. The germline CDR1 and CDR2 sequences are SGDLS and YYNGEE. The CDR3 runs to 16 residues. Trimming pared 0 bases from V and 0 bases from J, leaving 12 bases between. CDR3 bases: TGTGCCAGCAGCGTAGATTCGGAAAGAATGAACACTGAAGCTTTCTTT. This codes for CASSVDSERMNTEAFF.

The chain carries TRBV2 and TRBJ1-5; TRBD1 might be the D (6 bases). The germline V gene has CDR1 SNHLY and CDR2 FYNNEI. V gave up 4 bases and J gave up 7 bases, with 20 bases separating them. This CDR3 spans 16 amino acids. Here the CDR3 reads CASSGGTQGLGQPQHF. The CDR3 bases are TGTGCCAGCAGTGGGGGGACACAGGGACTAGGGCAGCCCCAGCATTTT.

CDR3 in amino acids: CASSKTGGAGNQPQHF. The CDR3 bases are TGTGCCAGTAGTAAAACAGGGGGCGCGGGCAATCAGCCCCAGCATTTT. The chain combines TRBV19 with TRBJ1-5; 9 bases match TRBD1. Germline CDR1 reads LNHDA; CDR2 reads SQIVND (reference sequence). J gave up 2 bases and V 4 bases, and 6 bases lay outside the gene matches. This CDR3 has 16 amino acids.

The chain employs TRBV5-6 and TRBJ1-2, with a possible D match to TRBD1 (6 bases). Germline-derived CDR1 and CDR2 are SGHDT and YYEEEE. CDR3 length equals 15 residues. V lost 4 bases, J lost 5 bases, and 18 bases lay in between. DNA of the CDR3: TGTGCCAGCAGCGAGGGGGGTAATAGAGAGTATGGCTACACCTTC. It translates to CASSEGGNREYGYTF.